Given below is one T cell receptor (beta chain) in context. What it binds is unknown. Amplification used 60 Vbeta primers and 13 Jbeta primers. Here immunoSEQ multiplex PCR was the method, and the copy in TCRdb shows in-frame clones only, minus some. This table has 150,000 to 200,000 clones, roughly four fifths appearing once. The source of the sample is a study of cytomegalovirus exposure and HLA in healthy donors. Study outcomes and limitations: Roughly uniform sequencing depth across donors was assumed, possibly incorrectly. In a later analysis, TCR beta V- and J-gene trimming showed a link to a missense DCLRE1C variant.

Germline assignment: CDR1 GTSNPN and CDR2 SVGIG (reference sequence). V lost 0 bases and J lost 3; bases outside the gene matches: 8. The CDR3 is made up of 15 amino acids. The specimen sequenced was PBMCs. This TCR came from a young woman in good health and CMV-seropositive. The rearrangement links TRBV30 to TRBJ2-7; 7 nucleotides match TRBD1. Here the CDR3 reads CAWSVPRTGSYEQYF. CDR3 nucleotide sequence: TGTGCCTGGAGTGTCCCTCGGACAGGTAGCTACGAGCAGTACTTC.